This T cell receptor (beta chain) was obtained from a study of blood T cell repertoires in COVID-19. This CDR3 contains 14 residues. CDR1 and CDR2 from the germline V gene are MNHEY and SMNVEV (reference sequence). After removal of 6 bases from V and 5 bases from J, the junction contained 5 bases not matched to a gene. Authors' processing steps: Estimation of nucleated cell counts relied on the amplification of reference gene primers. Produced via immunoSEQ multiplex PCR; TCRdb's table is partial and in-frame only. The V and J calls and clone size are taken from that table; D and trimming were inferred from the DNA. The sample shows 200,000 to 250,000 clones, 70% to 90% of them seen only once. Allocation to cohorts depended on clinical history reported by the participants.

The TCR sequence derives from a man aged 30 to 39 who had recovered from COVID-19. The rearrangement joins TRBV27 to TRBJ2-5, with TRBD1 matching over 11 bases. Material: PBMCs or T cells enriched from blood (not recorded which). CDR3 bases: TGTGCCAGCAGCCCAGGGACAGGGGGGGAGACCCAGTACTTC. This codes for CASSPGTGGETQYF.